This note documents a single T cell receptor beta chain sequence. The data were obtained in a study of blood T cell repertoires in COVID-19. Across the whole study: PBMCs, B-cell-depleted T cells, or T cells were the source of the cDNA or gDNA that made up the material.

Sequencing used immunoSEQ multiplex PCR; TCRdb keeps in-frame clones, though not all of them. The sample holds 150,000 or so clones, roughly 86% seen once. V was pared by 0 bases and J by 5 bases, with 11 bases between. The germline CDR1 and CDR2 sequences are SGHRS and YFSETQ. This CDR3 has 14 residues. The TCR originated in a man aged 50-59 years with active or convalescent COVID-19. This sequence joins TRBV5-1 and TRBJ2-5; D perhaps matches TRBD2 (6 bases). The specimen was peripheral blood. The CDR3 here is CASSLVEGMETQYF. In DNA, the CDR3 is TGCGCCAGCAGCTTGGTGGAGGGGATGGAGACCCAGTACTTC.